The 20 T cell receptor beta chains in this list originate from one sample, sequenced in a study of blood T cell repertoires in COVID-19. Some clones are missing from TCRdb's copy, which holds only in-frame ones; the method was immunoSEQ multiplex PCR. Seen here are approximately 210,000 clones, roughly 85% observed once, and the top ten hold about 2.5%. Sequenced sample: peripheral blood. The origin of the receptors is a middle-aged woman with active or convalescent COVID-19.

The chain has TRBV4-2 and TRBJ1-3; possibly TRBD1 for D (5 bases). The CDR3 length is 17 residues. Trimming shortened V by 0 bases and J by 4 bases, and 16 bases separated the two germline ends. Germline V gene lookup returns CDR1 LGHNA and CDR2 YNFKEQ. The CDR3 is CASSQDMDIYSGNTIYF. Written as DNA, the CDR3 is TGTGCCAGCAGCCAAGATATGGACATCTACTCCGGAAACACCATATATTTT.

The V and J genes are TRBV7-9 and TRBJ2-7; 7 nucleotides match TRBD1. V trimming: 2 bases; J trimming: 0 bases; junction bases outside the gene matches: 7. This CDR3 spans 16 amino acids. Germline-derived CDR1 and CDR2 are SEHNR and FQNEAQ (reference sequence). The CDR3 coding sequence is TGTGCCAGCAGCTTATACAGGGGACCTAGCTCCTACGAGCAGTACTTC. Amino acids: CASSLYRGPSSYEQYF. The full variable domain, in which reference TRBV7-9 and TRBJ2-7 provide the parts outside the CDR3, is DTGVSQNPRHKITKRGQNVTFRCDPISEHNRLYWYRQTLGQGPEFLTYFQNEAQLEKSRLLSDRFSAERPKGSFSTLEIQRTEQGDSAMYLCASSLYRGPSSYEQYFGPGTRLTVT.

This clone was detected many times. The V gene is TRBV29-1, the J gene TRBJ2-7; 11 bases are shared with TRBD2. The CDR3 has 15 amino acids. The ends lost 1 base at V and 5 bases at J; junction bases unmatched: 7. Germline CDR1 is SQVTM and CDR2 is ANQGSEA. The CDR3 spells CSVEGLAGGYNEQYF. The CDR3 nucleotides are TGCAGCGTTGAAGGCCTAGCGGGAGGATATAACGAGCAGTACTTC.

V is TRBV6-2 or TRBV6-3 and J is TRBJ2-5; D gene unclear. Germline CDR1 is MNHEY and CDR2 is SVGEGT. This CDR3 region has 14 residues. Trimming left V 6 bases short and J 4 bases short, with 15 bases between. This chain's CDR3 is CASSRYSISETQYF. The CDR3 DNA sequence: TGTGCCAGCAGCCGTTATAGTATTTCAGAGACCCAGTACTTC.

CDR3 coding DNA: TGTGCCAGCAGCCCCGGACAGGGAACTGGGGCCAACGTCCTGACTTTC. Residues: CASSPGQGTGANVLTF. The chain links TRBV5-5 to TRBJ2-6; TRBD1 agrees at 8 bases. The trim removed 4 bases at V and 2 bases at J, leaving 5 bases unmatched. From germline, CDR1 is SGHKS and CDR2 YYEKEE (reference sequence). This CDR3 spans 16 amino acids. Full variable domain (remainder filled in from reference TRBV5-5 and TRBJ2-6): DAGVTQSPTHLIKTRGQQVTLRCSPISGHKSVSWYQQVLGQGPQFIFQYYEKEERGRGNFPDRFSARQFPNYSSELNVNALLLGDSALYLCASSPGQGTGANVLTFGAGSRLTVL.

Remarks on this clone: The junction differs from germline at one of its ends, possibly a read error. V gene TRBV6-5 combines with J gene TRBJ2-2, with D unclear. Per the germline V gene, CDR1 is MNHEY and CDR2 is SVGAGI. The CDR3 has 11 amino acids. The CDR3 nucleotides are TGTGCCAGCAGGCGCACCAGGGAGCTGTTTTTT. This codes for CASRRTRELFF.

V is TRBV24-1 and J is TRBJ1-2; no firm D call. The CDR3 is 13 residues long. Germline-derived CDR1 and CDR2 are KGHDR and SFDVKD. Trimming left V 4 bases short and J 4 bases short, with 9 bases between. CDR3 region: CATSEDSSYGYTF. The CDR3 coding sequence is TGTGCCACCAGTGAAGACTCAAGCTATGGCTACACCTTC.

This clone has a handful of counts. V usage is TRBV5-6 and J usage is TRBJ2-3, with a weak D call TRBD1 (6 bases). This CDR3 contains 16 residues. Trimming cost V 0 bases and J 2 bases, with 13 bases left between them. Germline V lookup: CDR1 SGHDT, CDR2 YYEEEE. Here the CDR3 reads CASSLAAGVPTDTQYF. CDR3 nucleotide sequence: TGTGCCAGCAGCTTGGCTGCAGGGGTCCCCACAGATACGCAGTATTTT.

V usage is TRBV27 and J usage is TRBJ1-4; D uncertain. Trimming shortened V by 3 bases and J by 11 bases, and 16 bases separated the two germline ends. Germline assignment: CDR1 MNHEY and CDR2 SMNVEV (reference sequence). This CDR3 comprises 14 residues. The CDR3: CASSFRLPAEKLFF. Here the CDR3 DNA reads TGTGCCAGCAGTTTCCGTCTACCCGCTGAGAAACTGTTTTTT. Using reference TRBV27 and TRBJ1-4 for the parts outside the CDR3, the full variable domain is EAQVTQNPRYLITVTGKKLTVTCSQNMNHEYMSWYRQDPGLGLRQIYYSMNVEVTDKGDVPEGYKVSRKEKRNFPLILESPSPNQTSLYFCASSFRLPAEKLFFGSGTQLSVL.

V gene TRBV6-4 combines with J gene TRBJ2-2; weak D call: TRBD2 (6 bases). The CDR3 loop spans 15 amino acids. Germline V gives CDR1 MRHNA, CDR2 SNTAGT. Trimming cost V 2 bases and J 4 bases, with 11 bases left between them. As DNA, the CDR3 is TGTGCCAGCAGTGACCTTAGCGGAGCCACCGGGGAGCTGTTTTTT. It yields the protein CASSDLSGATGELFF.

This clone was picked up one time. This chain joins TRBV24-1 and TRBJ2-1, with 8 positions matching TRBD1. The CDR3 is 15 residues long. CDR1 and CDR2 (germline): KGHDR, SFDVKD. Trimming cost V 3 bases and J 5 bases; bases outside gene matches: 5. CDR3 sequence: CATSDQGARHNEQFF. CDR3 bases: TGTGCCACCAGTGATCAGGGGGCGAGGCACAATGAGCAGTTCTTC.

This chain links TRBV30 with TRBJ1-5; 7 nucleotides agree with TRBD1. Per the germline V gene, CDR1 is GTSNPN and CDR2 is SVGIG (reference sequence). With 3 bases clipped from V and 4 bases from J, the junction kept 3 bases outside the gene matches. The CDR3 totals 13 residues. The CDR3 here is CAWRTGSNQPQHF. In DNA, the CDR3 is TGTGCCTGGAGGACAGGGTCAAATCAGCCCCAGCATTTT.

The sample holds one count of this clone. V is TRBV6-5 and J is TRBJ2-7; D possibly corresponds to TRBD2 (5 bases). Germline values: CDR1 MNHEY, CDR2 SVGAGI. V lost 6 bases and J 0 bases, leaving 9 bases between the germline ends. The length of the CDR3 is 13 residues. This chain's CDR3 is CASSPGISYEQYF. The CDR3, as DNA: TGTGCCAGCAGCCCCGGGATCTCCTACGAGCAGTACTTC.

The chain links TRBV6-5 to TRBJ1-1; tentative D call: TRBD1 (6 bases). The CDR3 covers 13 residues. Trimming removed 5 bases at V and 5 bases at J, with 12 bases between. Germline-derived CDR1 and CDR2 are MNHEY and SVGAGI. CDR3 in amino acids: CASSNTGTTEAFF. CDR3 DNA: TGTGCCAGCAGTAACACAGGGACGACTGAAGCTTTCTTT.

The chain links TRBV18 to TRBJ1-1; perhaps TRBD1 as D (6 bases). Germline-derived CDR1 and CDR2 are KGHSH and LQKENI. This CDR3 is 14 amino acids long. With 2 bases removed from V and 4 bases from J, the gap between germline ends came to 11 bases. The CDR3 region is CASSPKQGSTEAFF. In nucleotides, the CDR3 is TGTGCCAGCTCACCAAAACAGGGAAGCACTGAAGCTTTCTTT.

About this clone: A junction end diverges from the germline sequence, so it may reflect a read error. This sequence joins TRBV6-2 or TRBV6-3 and TRBJ1-5; the match to TRBD1 covers 8 bases. Germline values: CDR1 MNHEY, CDR2 SVGEGT. CDR3 length: 13 amino acids. The CDR3 nucleotides read TGTGCCATCAGTGGGACAGGTAATCAGCCCCAGCATTTT. This sequence encodes CAISGTGNQPQHF.

The chain recombines TRBV28 with TRBJ1-6; 9 bases are a match to TRBD1. The trim removed 3 bases at V and 9 bases at J, leaving 6 bases unmatched. Germline V gene data show CDR1 as MDHEN and CDR2 as SYDVKM. The CDR3 sequence is 15 residues long. DNA of the CDR3: TGTGCCAGCAGTTTGCTGGACAGGGGTTTTTCACCCCTCCACTTT. Protein product: CASSLLDRGFSPLHF.

This clone was observed a single time. The rearrangement links TRBV5-1 to TRBJ1-6; D uncertain. V was shortened by 0 bases and J by 6 bases, with 10 bases between the two germline ends. CDR3 length: 15 residues. CDR1 SGHRS and CDR2 YFSETQ come from the germline V gene. CDR3 protein: CASSLAAGLNSPLHF. CDR3 nucleotides: TGCGCCAGCAGCTTGGCGGCGGGCCTTAATTCACCCCTCCACTTT.

The chain carries TRBV15 and TRBJ2-7, with D perhaps TRBD2 (5 bases). From germline, CDR1 is LNHNV and CDR2 YYDKDF (reference sequence). The V end lost 0 bases, the J end lost 0 bases, and 9 bases lay between the germline ends. The CDR3 is made up of 15 amino acids. CDR3 amino acids: CATSREGGISYEQYF. As DNA, the CDR3 is TGTGCCACCAGCAGAGAAGGAGGCATCTCCTACGAGCAGTACTTC.

V and J are TRBV27 and TRBJ2-7; perhaps TRBD1 as D (5 bases). Germline V gene sequence: CDR1 MNHEY, CDR2 SMNVEV (reference sequence). With 3 bases removed from V and 5 bases from J, the gap between germline ends came to 11 bases. The CDR3 is 13 residues long. The CDR3 reads CASSLVKGHEQYF. DNA of the CDR3: TGTGCCAGCAGTTTGGTTAAGGGGCACGAGCAGTACTTC.